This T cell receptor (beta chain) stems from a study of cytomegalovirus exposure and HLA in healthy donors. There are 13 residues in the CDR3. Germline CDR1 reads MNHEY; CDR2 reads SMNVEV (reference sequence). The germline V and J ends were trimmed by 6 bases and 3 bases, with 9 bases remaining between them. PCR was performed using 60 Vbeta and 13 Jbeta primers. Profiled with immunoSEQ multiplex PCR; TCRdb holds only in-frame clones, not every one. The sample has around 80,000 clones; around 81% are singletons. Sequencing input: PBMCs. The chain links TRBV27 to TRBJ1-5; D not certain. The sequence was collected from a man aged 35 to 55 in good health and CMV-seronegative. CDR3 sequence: CASSKTFNQPQHF. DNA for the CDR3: TGTGCCAGCAGCAAGACTTTCAATCAGCCCCAGCATTTT.